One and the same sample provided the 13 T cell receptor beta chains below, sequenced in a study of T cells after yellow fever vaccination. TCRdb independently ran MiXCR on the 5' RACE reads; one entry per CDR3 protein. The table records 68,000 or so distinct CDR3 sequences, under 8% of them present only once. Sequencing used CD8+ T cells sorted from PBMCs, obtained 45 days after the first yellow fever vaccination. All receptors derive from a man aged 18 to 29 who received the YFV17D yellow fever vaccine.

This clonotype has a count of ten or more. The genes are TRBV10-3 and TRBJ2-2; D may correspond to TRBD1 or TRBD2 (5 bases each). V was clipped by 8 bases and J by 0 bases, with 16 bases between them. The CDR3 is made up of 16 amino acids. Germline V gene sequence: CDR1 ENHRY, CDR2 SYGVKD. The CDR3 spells CAIPGPGPTNTGELFF. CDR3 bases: TGTGCCATCCCAGGTCCGGGACCGACGAACACCGGGGAGCTGTTTTTT.

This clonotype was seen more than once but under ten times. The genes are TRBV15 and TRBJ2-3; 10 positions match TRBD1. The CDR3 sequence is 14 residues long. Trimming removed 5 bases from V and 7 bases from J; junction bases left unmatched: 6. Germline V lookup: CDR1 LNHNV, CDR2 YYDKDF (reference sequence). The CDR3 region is CATSRRDRGHTQYF. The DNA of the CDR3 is TGTGCCACCAGCCGACGGGACAGGGGACATACGCAGTATTTT.

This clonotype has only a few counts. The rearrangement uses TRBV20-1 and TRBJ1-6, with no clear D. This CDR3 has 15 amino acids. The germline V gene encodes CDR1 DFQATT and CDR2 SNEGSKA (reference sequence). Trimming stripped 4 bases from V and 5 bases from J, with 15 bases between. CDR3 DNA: TGCAGTGCTATCTCGGCAGAGGAGGATAATTCACCCCTCCACTTT. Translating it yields CSAISAEEDNSPLHF.

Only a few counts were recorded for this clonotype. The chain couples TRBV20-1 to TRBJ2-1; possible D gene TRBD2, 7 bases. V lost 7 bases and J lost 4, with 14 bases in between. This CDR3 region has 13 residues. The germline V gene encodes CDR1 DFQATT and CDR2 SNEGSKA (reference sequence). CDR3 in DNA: TGCAGTGGCCGAGGGGGGGGTTACAATGAGCAGTTCTTC. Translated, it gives CSGRGGGYNEQFF.

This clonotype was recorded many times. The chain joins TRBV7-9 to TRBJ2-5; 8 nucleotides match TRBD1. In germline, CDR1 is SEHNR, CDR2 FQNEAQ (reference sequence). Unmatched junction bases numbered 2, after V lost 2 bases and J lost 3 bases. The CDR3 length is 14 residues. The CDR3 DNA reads TGTGCCAGCAGCTTACGGGGACAGGAAGAGACCCAGTACTTC. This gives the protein CASSLRGQEETQYF.

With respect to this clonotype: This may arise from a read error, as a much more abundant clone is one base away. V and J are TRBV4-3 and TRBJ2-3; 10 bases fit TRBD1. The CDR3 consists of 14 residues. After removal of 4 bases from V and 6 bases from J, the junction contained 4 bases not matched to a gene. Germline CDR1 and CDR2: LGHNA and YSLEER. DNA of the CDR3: TGCGCCAGCAGCCGCGACAGGGGGCACGATACGCAGTATTTT. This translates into CASSRDRGHDTQYF.

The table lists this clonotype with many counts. CDR3 sequence: CASGTGGTYEQYV. The CDR3, as DNA: TGTGCCAGCGGAACAGGGGGGACCTACGAGCAGTACGTC. The V and J genes are TRBV6-2 or TRBV6-3 and TRBJ2-7; the match to TRBD1 covers 8 bases. The V segment lost 8 bases and the J segment 2 bases; nucleotides outside the gene matches: 5. This CDR3 spans 13 amino acids. Per the germline V gene, CDR1 is MNHEY and CDR2 is SVGEGT.

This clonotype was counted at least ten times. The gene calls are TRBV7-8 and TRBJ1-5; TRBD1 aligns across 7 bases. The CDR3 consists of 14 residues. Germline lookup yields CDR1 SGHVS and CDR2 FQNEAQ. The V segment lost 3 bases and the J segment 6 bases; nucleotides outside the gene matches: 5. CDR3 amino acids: CASSFRGVFQPQHF. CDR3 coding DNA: TGTGCCAGCAGCTTCAGGGGGGTCTTTCAGCCCCAGCATTTT.

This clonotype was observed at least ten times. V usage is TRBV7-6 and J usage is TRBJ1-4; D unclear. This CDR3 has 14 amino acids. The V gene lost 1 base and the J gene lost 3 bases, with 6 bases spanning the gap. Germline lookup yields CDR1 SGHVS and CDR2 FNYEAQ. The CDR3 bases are TGTGCCAGCAGCTTAGGAATGGCTAATGAAAAACTGTTTTTT. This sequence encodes CASSLGMANEKLFF.

The CDR3 nucleotides are TGTGCCAGCAGTTTATCCCGAGGCGGAAACACCATATATTTT. Translation: CASSLSRGGNTIYF. J is TRBJ1-3 and V is TRBV12-3 or TRBV12-4; unclear D gene. The CDR3 runs 14 residues. Trimming shortened V by 2 bases and J by 4 bases, and 9 bases separated the two germline ends.

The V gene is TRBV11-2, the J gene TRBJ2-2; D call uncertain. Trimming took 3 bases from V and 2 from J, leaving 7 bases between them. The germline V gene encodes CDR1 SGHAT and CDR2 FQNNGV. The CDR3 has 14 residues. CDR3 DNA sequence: TGTGCCAGCAGCTTGTTAGCTAACACCGGGGAGCTGTTTTTT. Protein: CASSLLANTGELFF.

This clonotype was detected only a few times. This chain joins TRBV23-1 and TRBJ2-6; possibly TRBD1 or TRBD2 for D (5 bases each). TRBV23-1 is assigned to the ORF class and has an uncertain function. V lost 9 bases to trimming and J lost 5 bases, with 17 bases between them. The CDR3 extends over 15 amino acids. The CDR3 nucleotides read TGCGCCAGAAAATCCGTGAGGGGTTGGGCCAACGTCCTGACTTTC. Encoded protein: CARKSVRGWANVLTF.

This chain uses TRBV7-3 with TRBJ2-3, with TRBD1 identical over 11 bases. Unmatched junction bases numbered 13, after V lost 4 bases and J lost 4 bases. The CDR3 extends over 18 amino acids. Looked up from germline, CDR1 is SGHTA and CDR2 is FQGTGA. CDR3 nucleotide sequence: TGTGCCAGCAGCTCCGTCCCGGGACAGGGGGGGACTCCAGATACGCAGTATTTT. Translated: CASSSVPGQGGTPDTQYF.